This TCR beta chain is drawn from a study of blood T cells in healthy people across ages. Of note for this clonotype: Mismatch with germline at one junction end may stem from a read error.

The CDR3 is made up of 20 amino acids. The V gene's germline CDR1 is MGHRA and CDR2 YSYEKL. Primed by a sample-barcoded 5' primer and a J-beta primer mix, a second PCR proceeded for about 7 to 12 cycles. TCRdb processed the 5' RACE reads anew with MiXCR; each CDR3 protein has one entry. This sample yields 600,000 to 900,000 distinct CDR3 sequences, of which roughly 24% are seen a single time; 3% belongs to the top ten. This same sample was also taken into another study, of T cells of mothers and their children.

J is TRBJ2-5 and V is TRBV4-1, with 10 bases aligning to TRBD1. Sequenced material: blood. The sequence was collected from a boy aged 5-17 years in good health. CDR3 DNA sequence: TGCGCCAGCAGCCAAGACTGGAGGACAGGGGGTGCCCAAAATCAAGAGACCCAGAACTTC. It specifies CASSQDWRTGGAQNQETQNF.